The 18 T cell receptor beta chains listed next were all sequenced from one sample in a study of shared clonotypes between healthy human individuals. Here immunoSEQ multiplex PCR was the method, and the copy in TCRdb shows in-frame clones only, minus some. The profile shows more than 2,000,000 clones, approximately 94% of them singletons. Sequencing was performed on naive CD4+ T cells sorted from blood. Subset: CD45RA+ positively selected. All receptors come from a man aged 18 to 29 in good health.

V is TRBV7-2 and J is TRBJ2-7; tentatively, D is TRBD1 (6 bases). V was pared by 2 bases and J by 0 bases, with 8 bases between. The V gene's germline CDR1 is SGHTA and CDR2 FQGNSA. CDR3 size: 14 residues. The CDR3 protein is CASSLRTDSYEQYF. In nucleotides, the CDR3 is TGTGCCAGCAGCTTACGGACAGACTCCTACGAGCAGTACTTC.

In this sample, this clone turned up once. The chain recombines TRBV6-6 with TRBJ2-3, with D tentatively TRBD2 (6 bases). The CDR3 contains 16 residues. Trimming cost V 2 bases and J 0 bases, with 12 bases left between them. Looked up from germline, CDR1 is MNHNY and CDR2 is SVGAGI (reference sequence). This chain's CDR3 is CASSYGGVSSTDTQYF. CDR3 DNA: TGTGCCAGCAGTTACGGCGGGGTGTCTAGCACAGATACGCAGTATTTT.

The gene calls are TRBV5-1 and TRBJ2-2, with D hard to call. The CDR3 is made up of 14 amino acids. CDR1 SGHRS and CDR2 YFSETQ come from the germline V gene. Trimming left V 4 bases short and J 7 bases short, with 14 bases between. CDR3 loop: CASSTPDGGGELFF. The CDR3, as DNA: TGCGCCAGCAGCACACCCGACGGTGGCGGGGAGCTGTTTTTT.

The chain recombines TRBV5-1 with TRBJ1-3, with a possible D match to TRBD1 (6 bases). With 4 bases removed from V and 0 bases from J, the gap between germline ends came to 11 bases. The CDR3 runs to 15 residues. Looked up from germline, CDR1 is SGHRS and CDR2 is YFSETQ. The CDR3 loop reads CASSAQGISGNTIYF. Written as DNA, the CDR3 is TGCGCCAGCAGCGCGCAGGGGATCTCTGGAAACACCATATATTTT.

The chain carries TRBV2 and TRBJ2-7, with D unresolved. There are 13 residues in the CDR3. V lost 4 bases to trimming and J lost 6 bases, with 13 bases between them. In germline, CDR1 is SNHLY, CDR2 FYNNEI. The CDR3 reads CASSVDHPSEQYF. The DNA for the CDR3 is TGTGCCAGCAGTGTTGACCACCCCTCCGAGCAGTACTTC.

J is TRBJ2-3 and V is TRBV4-1; 8 bases map to TRBD2. With V trimmed by 4 bases and J by 6 bases, 9 bases remained unmatched. This CDR3 spans 15 amino acids. Germline assignment: CDR1 MGHRA and CDR2 YSYEKL. For the CDR3, the DNA is TGCGCCAGCAGCCGACGGGAGGGCCTGGAGGATACGCAGTATTTT. Translated, it gives CASSRREGLEDTQYF.

The chain couples TRBV28 to TRBJ1-2; D possibly corresponds to TRBD1 (6 bases). Trimming pared 4 bases from V and 7 bases from J, leaving 25 bases between. This CDR3 has 17 residues. Germline values: CDR1 MDHEN, CDR2 SYDVKM. The DNA for the CDR3 is TGTGCCAGCAGTTCCACACTCCTCGGGGGGGCGCAGGGTGGCTACACCTTC. It translates to CASSSTLLGGAQGGYTF.

The chain has TRBV19 and TRBJ2-7; 12 bases are a match to TRBD2. Germline CDR1 is LNHDA and CDR2 is SQIVND (reference sequence). The ends lost 4 bases at V and 4 bases at J; junction bases unmatched: 5. The CDR3 runs 15 residues. CDR3 region: CASSSRTSGVYEQYF. The CDR3 DNA sequence: TGTGCCAGTAGTAGCCGGACTAGCGGGGTGTACGAGCAGTACTTC.

This clone was picked up a small number of times. This chain connects TRBV2 to TRBJ1-5, with D possibly TRBD1 on 6 matching bases. The CDR3 has 16 amino acids. With 4 bases removed from V and 3 bases from J, the gap between germline ends came to 16 bases. Germline V lookup: CDR1 SNHLY, CDR2 FYNNEI. The CDR3 sequence: CASSGNREWDNQPQHF. DNA for the CDR3: TGTGCCAGCAGTGGAAACAGGGAGTGGGACAATCAGCCCCAGCATTTT.

This chain connects TRBV20-1 to TRBJ2-7; TRBD2 might be the D (6 bases). V was shortened by 7 bases and J by 7 bases, with 14 bases between the two germline ends. The germline gives CDR1 DFQATT, CDR2 SNEGSKA (reference sequence). CDR3 length: 11 residues. The CDR3 sequence: CSGGLAGEQYF. The CDR3 DNA sequence: TGCAGTGGGGGACTGGCGGGAGAGCAGTACTTC.

A word on this clone: At the DNA level, this CDR3 is encoded by other sequences in the same sample as well. This rearrangement joins TRBV7-9 to TRBJ1-5; possible D gene TRBD1, 5 bases. There are 14 residues in the CDR3. The ends were cut back, 3 bases at V and 4 bases at J, with 10 bases in the middle. The germline V gene has CDR1 SEHNR and CDR2 FQNEAQ (reference sequence). Here the CDR3 reads CASSFSGANQPQHF. In DNA form, the CDR3 reads TGTGCCAGCAGCTTCTCTGGGGCGAATCAGCCCCAGCATTTT.

The chain is built from TRBV19 and TRBJ2-2, with a possible D match to TRBD1 (5 bases). The length of the CDR3 is 15 residues. Deletions cut 4 bases from V and 1 base from J, with 10 bases between. Germline CDR1 LNHDA, CDR2 SQIVND (reference sequence). The CDR3 reads CASSRAGLNTGELFF. CDR3 DNA: TGTGCCAGTAGTAGGGCAGGGCTGAACACCGGGGAGCTGTTTTTT.

The chain combines TRBV2 with TRBJ1-6, with 9 bases matching TRBD1. This CDR3 is 12 amino acids long. Trimming at V came to 7 bases and at J to 11 bases, leaving 3 bases not matched to a gene. The germline V gene encodes CDR1 SNHLY and CDR2 FYNNEI. The CDR3 DNA follows: TGTGCCAGCAAGGGACAGGGAACACCCCTCCACTTT. Protein sequence: CASKGQGTPLHF. Together with reference TRBV2 and TRBJ1-6, the CDR3 gives the full variable domain: EPEVTQTPSHQVTQMGQEVILRCVPISNHLYFYWYRQILGQKVEFLVSFYNNEISEKSEIFDDQFSVERPDGSNFTLKIRSTKLEDSAMYFCASKGQGTPLHFGNGTRLTVT.

The chain is built from TRBV2 and TRBJ2-2, with 12 positions matching TRBD1. The trim removed 7 bases at V and 4 bases at J, leaving 4 bases unmatched. The germline V gene has CDR1 SNHLY and CDR2 FYNNEI. This CDR3 region has 15 residues. CDR3 in amino acids: CASKSGQGATGELFF. The CDR3 DNA follows: TGTGCCAGCAAATCGGGACAGGGGGCCACCGGGGAGCTGTTTTTT.

This rearrangement joins TRBV4-2 to TRBJ2-3; 11 nucleotides match TRBD2. Germline V gene sequence: CDR1 LGHNA, CDR2 YNFKEQ. Germline trimming cut 4 bases from V and 3 bases from J; bases unmatched to any gene: 18. This CDR3 region has 20 residues. This CDR3 is CASSRRPPGGTSGGTDTQYF. CDR3 sequence (DNA): TGTGCCAGCAGCCGACGTCCGCCTGGGGGCACTAGCGGGGGAACAGATACGCAGTATTTT.

The V gene is TRBV30, the J gene TRBJ2-7; D unresolved. The CDR3 has 13 residues. Germline V gene data show CDR1 as GTSNPN and CDR2 as SVGIG (reference sequence). Deletions cut 4 bases from V and 6 bases from J, with 16 bases between. CDR3 sequence (DNA): TGTGCCTGGAAAAGCCCGGGTAGGGTCGAGCAGTACTTC. Its translation is CAWKSPGRVEQYF. The whole variable domain, filled in from reference TRBV30 and TRBJ2-7, reads SQTIHQWPATLVQPVGSPLSLECTVEGTSNPNLYWYRQAAGRGLQLLFYSVGIGQISSEVPQNLSASRPQDRQFILSSKKLLLSDSGFYLCAWKSPGRVEQYFGPGTRLTVT.

The chain has TRBV4-1 and TRBJ2-1, with 7 positions matching TRBD1. This CDR3 is built from 14 residues. Losses at the gene ends were 4 bases for V and 4 bases for J; bases not matched to a gene: 4. Germline assignment: CDR1 MGHRA and CDR2 YSYEKL. The CDR3 here is CASSRGQVYNEQFF. The CDR3, as DNA: TGCGCCAGCAGCCGTGGACAGGTTTACAATGAGCAGTTCTTC.

This sequence joins TRBV7-9 and TRBJ1-1; 8 bases agree with TRBD1. Germline CDR1 SEHNR, CDR2 FQNEAQ (reference sequence). The CDR3 length is 15 residues. The junction had 6 bases not matched to a gene; V was cut back by 5 bases and J by 1 base. The chain's CDR3 is CASSPIGTGNTEAFF. The DNA of the CDR3 is TGTGCCAGCAGCCCTATCGGGACAGGGAACACTGAAGCTTTCTTT.